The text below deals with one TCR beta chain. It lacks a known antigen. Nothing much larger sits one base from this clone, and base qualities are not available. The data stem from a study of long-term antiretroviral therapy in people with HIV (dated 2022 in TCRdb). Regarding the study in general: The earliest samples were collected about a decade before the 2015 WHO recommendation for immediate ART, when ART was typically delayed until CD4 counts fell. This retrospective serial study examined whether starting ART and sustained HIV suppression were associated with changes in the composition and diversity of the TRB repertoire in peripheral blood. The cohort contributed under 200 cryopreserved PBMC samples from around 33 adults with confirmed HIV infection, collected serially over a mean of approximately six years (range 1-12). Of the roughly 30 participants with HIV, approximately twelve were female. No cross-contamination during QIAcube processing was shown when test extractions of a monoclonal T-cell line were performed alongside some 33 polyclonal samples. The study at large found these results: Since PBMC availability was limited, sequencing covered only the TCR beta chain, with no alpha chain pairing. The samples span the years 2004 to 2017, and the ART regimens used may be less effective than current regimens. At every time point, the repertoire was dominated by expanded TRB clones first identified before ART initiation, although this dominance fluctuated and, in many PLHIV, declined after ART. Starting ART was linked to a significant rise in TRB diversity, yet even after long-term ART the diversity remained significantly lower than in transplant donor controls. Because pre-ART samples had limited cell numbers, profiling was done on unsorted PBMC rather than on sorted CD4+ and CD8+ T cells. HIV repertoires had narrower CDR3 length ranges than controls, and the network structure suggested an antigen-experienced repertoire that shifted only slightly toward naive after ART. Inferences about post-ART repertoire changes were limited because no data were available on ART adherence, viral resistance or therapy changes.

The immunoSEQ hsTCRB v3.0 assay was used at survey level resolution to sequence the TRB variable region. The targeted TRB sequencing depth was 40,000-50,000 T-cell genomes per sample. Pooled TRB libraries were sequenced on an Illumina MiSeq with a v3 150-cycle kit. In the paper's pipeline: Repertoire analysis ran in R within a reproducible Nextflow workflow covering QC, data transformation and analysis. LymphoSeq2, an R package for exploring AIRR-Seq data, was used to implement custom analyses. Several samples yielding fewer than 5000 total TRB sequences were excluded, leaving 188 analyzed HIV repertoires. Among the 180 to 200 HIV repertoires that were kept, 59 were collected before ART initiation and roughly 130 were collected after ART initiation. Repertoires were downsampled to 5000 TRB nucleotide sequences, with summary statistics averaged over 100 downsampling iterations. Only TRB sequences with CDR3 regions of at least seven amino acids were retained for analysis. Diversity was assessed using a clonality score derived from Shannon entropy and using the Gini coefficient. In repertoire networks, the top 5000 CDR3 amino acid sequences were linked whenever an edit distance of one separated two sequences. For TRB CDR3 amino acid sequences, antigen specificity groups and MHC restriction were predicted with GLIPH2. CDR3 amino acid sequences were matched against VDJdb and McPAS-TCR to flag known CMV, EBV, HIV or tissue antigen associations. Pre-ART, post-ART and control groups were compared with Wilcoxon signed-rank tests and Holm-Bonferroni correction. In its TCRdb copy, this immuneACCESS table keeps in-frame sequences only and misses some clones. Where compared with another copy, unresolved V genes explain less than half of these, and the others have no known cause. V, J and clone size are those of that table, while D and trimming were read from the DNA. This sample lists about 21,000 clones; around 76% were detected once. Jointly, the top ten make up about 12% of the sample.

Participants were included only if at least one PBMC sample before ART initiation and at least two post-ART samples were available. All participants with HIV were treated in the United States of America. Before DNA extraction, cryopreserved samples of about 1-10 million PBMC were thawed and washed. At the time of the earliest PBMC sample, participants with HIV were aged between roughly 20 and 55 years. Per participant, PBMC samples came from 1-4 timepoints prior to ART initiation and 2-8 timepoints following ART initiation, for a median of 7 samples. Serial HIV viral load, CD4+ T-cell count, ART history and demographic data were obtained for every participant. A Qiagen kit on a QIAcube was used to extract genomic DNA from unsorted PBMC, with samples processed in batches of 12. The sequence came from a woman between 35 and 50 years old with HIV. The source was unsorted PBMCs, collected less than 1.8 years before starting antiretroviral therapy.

CDR3 region: CASSGTGIRDEQYF. Read as DNA, the sequence is TGCGCCAGCAGTGGTACAGGGATTCGTGACGAGCAGTACTTC. The chain is assembled from TRBV10-1 and TRBJ2-7, with a tentative D gene TRBD1 over 6 matching bases. Trimming removed 4 bases from V and 5 bases from J, leaving 15 bases between the germline ends. The CDR3, cysteine through phenylalanine, is 14 amino acids long. Only the CDR3 region is kept as DNA, spanning 42 bases read in frame from base 1. CDR1 and CDR2, per the germline V gene (reference sequence), are WNHNN and SYGVQD.